This entry describes one T cell receptor beta chain. At least ten counts were recorded for this clonotype. The antigen it binds to is not known. There are no base qualities to consult, and no much larger clone falls within one base. The data were obtained in a study of early T cells in non-severe SARS-CoV-2 infection (dated by TCRdb to about 2021). Regarding the study in general: Bulk RNA from unsorted whole blood was used for TCR sequencing, so alpha and beta chains could not be paired. Study-wide findings and limitations: VDJdb matching was skewed toward anti-spike CD8 responses, so virus-specific expansions were likely underestimated and private and CD4 specificities were missed.

Set within a cohort of healthcare workers in London, UK, this nested case-control study involved weekly PCR testing of nasopharyngeal swabs along with blood sampling. Healthcare workers were recruited during the week of the UK lockdown, between 23 and 31 March 2020, and followed weekly for up to roughly 15 weeks. Library construction relied on 5' RACE. Sequencing used a NextSeq 500. Unique molecular identifiers were attached to individual cDNA molecules in the TCR library protocol so that sequencing error and PCR bias could be corrected. Sequencing covered both TCR alpha and beta chains, and within each sample the abundances of alpha and beta sequences were tightly co-correlated. Per the original workflow: V gene, J gene and CDR3 annotation of TCR sequences was performed with Decombinator V4. TCRs were defined as expanded if a significant change between any two time points was detected under a Poisson model with p below 0.0001. TCR abundances were normalised to the total number of TCRs sequenced per sample and expressed as counts per million. TRAV1-2 paired with TRAJ12, TRAJ20 or TRAJ33 defined MAIT TCRs, while TRAV10 paired with TRAJ18 defined iNKT TCRs. A search of VDJdb, accessed on 1 November 2021, was run for TCRs annotated to CMV, EBV and SARS-CoV-2, with TCRs annotated for multiple antigens excluded. The public reads were reprocessed in TCRdb via fastp at Q25 and MiXCR, keeping in-frame beta chains. Each entry is one CDR3 protein sequence, shown with its most common DNA and genes. The V and J calls and clone size come from TCRdb's table, not from the authors' own analysis. The sample yields around 78,000 distinct CDR3 sequences; roughly 9.1% were counted once. Clones ranked in the top ten supply under 10% of the sample.

The germline V gene encodes CDR1 SGHTA and CDR2 FQGNSA. There are 14 amino acids in the CDR3, from cysteine to phenylalanine inclusive. The sequence is cut down to CDR3 DNA, 42 bases in frame from base 1. Trimming removed 6 bases from V and 6 bases from J; the gene matches leave 8 bases unexplained. The TCR was taken from an adult who was a healthcare worker with PCR-confirmed SARS-CoV-2 infection or an uninfected control (not recorded which). The rearranged chain carries TRBV7-2 and TRBJ2-7, with TRBD1 identical over 10 junction bases. This specimen consisted of whole blood, obtained at baseline. This receptor carries the CDR3 CASSSGTGVLEQYF. The DNA sequence is TGTGCCAGCAGTTCCGGGACAGGGGTTCTCGAGCAGTACTTC.